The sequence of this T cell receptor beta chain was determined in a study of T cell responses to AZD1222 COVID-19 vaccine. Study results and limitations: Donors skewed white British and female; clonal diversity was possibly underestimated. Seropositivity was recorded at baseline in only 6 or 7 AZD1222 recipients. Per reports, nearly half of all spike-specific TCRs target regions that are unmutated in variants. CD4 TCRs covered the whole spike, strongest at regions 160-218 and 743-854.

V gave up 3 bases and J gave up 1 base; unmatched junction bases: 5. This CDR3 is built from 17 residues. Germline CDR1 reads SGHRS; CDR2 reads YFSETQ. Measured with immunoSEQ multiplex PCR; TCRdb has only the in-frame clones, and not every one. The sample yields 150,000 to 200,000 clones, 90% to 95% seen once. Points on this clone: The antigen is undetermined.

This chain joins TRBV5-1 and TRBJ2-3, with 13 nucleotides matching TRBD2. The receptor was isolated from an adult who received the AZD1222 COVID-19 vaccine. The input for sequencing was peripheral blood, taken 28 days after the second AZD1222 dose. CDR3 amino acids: CASSSLLAGGRTDTQYF. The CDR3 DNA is TGCGCCAGCAGCTCACTACTAGCGGGGGGGCGCACAGATACGCAGTATTTT.